Listed below are T cell receptor beta chains from one sample, sequenced in a study of regulatory T cells in long-lasting Graves disease. TCRdb analysed the multiplex PCR reads with MiXCR anew, one entry per CDR3 protein. The sample holds around 430,000 distinct CDR3 sequences, about 20% seen once. Sequencing used peripheral blood mononuclear cells (PBMCs), obtained when the disease was refractory, from a patient treated with antithyroid drugs. These receptors came from a female donor with Graves disease. CDR3s include the opening cysteine and the closing phenylalanine or tryptophan. Fields, in order: D gene, V gene, J gene, clone size, CDR3 protein, CDR3 DNA. The D gene is left open where the match is weak. Only some rows state a clone size, as once, few, many or a class for expanded clones.

NA	TRBV11-2	TRBJ2-2	NA	CASSLREDGELFF	TGTGCCAGCAGCTTGAGGGAGGACGGGGAGCTGTTTTTT
NA	TRBV7-2	TRBJ1-3	NA	CASSLAPLNTIYF	TGTGCCAGCAGCTTAGCCCCGTTAAACACCATATATTTT
TRBD1	TRBV7-2	TRBJ1-2	NA	CASSPGQGGYTF	TGTGCCAGCAGCCCCGGACAGGGCGGCTACACCTTC
NA	TRBV3-1	TRBJ2-3	NA	CASSQDRDTGTDTQYF	TGTGCCAGCAGCCAAGACCGGGACACCGGCACAGATACGCAGTATTTT
TRBD1	TRBV15	TRBJ1-2	NA	CATSRDQDRGLGYTF	TGTGCCACCAGCAGAGATCAGGACAGGGGGCTTGGCTACACCTTC
TRBD1	TRBV7-3	TRBJ1-3	NA	CASSIDRGGGNTIYF	TGTGCCAGCAGCATCGACAGGGGAGGTGGAAACACCATATATTTT
NA	TRBV6-2/TRBV6-3	TRBJ1-1	many	CASKRDTEAFF	TGTGCCAGCAAGAGGGACACTGAAGCTTTCTTT
TRBD1	TRBV19	TRBJ1-2	many	CASRTGGWNGYTF	TGTGCCAGCAGGACAGGGGGCTGGAATGGCTACACCTTC
NA	TRBV28	TRBJ1-5	many	CASSEFRLTAFNRPQHF	TGTGCCAGCAGCGAGTTTAGGTTAACGGCGTTCAATCGGCCCCAGCATTTT
NA	TRBV7-6	TRBJ1-6	NA	CASSLRTAYNSPLHF	TGTGCCAGCAGCTTGAGGACAGCTTATAATTCACCCCTCCACTTT
TRBD1	TRBV12-3/TRBV12-4	TRBJ1-2	NA	CASSSSGTGSIYGYTF	TGTGCCAGCAGTTCCTCCGGGACAGGGAGTATCTATGGCTACACCTTC
NA	TRBV7-9	TRBJ2-2	NA	CASSRGLLNTGELFF	TGTGCCAGCAGCCGGGGGCTTTTAAACACCGGGGAGCTGTTTTTT
TRBD2	TRBV9	TRBJ2-2	NA	CASSASPGGAGELFF	TGTGCCAGCAGCGCCTCCCCTGGGGGGGCCGGGGAGCTGTTTTTT
TRBD1	TRBV7-2	TRBJ2-7	many	CASSDNRGGEQYF	TGTGCCAGCAGCGACAACAGGGGCGGCGAGCAGTACTTC
NA	TRBV5-1	TRBJ1-2	many	CASSLVGGSYGYTF	TGCGCCAGCAGCTTGGTTGGAGGCAGCTATGGCTACACCTTC
NA	TRBV10-3	TRBJ1-4	many	CAISESRGQEWEKLFF	TGTGCCATCAGTGAGTCAAGGGGCCAAGAATGGGAAAAACTGTTTTTT
TRBD1	TRBV20-1	TRBJ1-4	NA	CSASDAGTAGGTNEKLFF	TGCAGTGCTAGTGACGCCGGGACAGCCGGTGGCACTAATGAAAAACTGTTTTTT
NA	TRBV7-2	TRBJ1-2	few	CASSFRAGAHSYGYTF	TGTGCCAGCAGCTTTAGGGCGGGGGCGCATAGCTATGGCTACACCTTC
NA	TRBV30	TRBJ1-4	many	CALLKRGVDEKLFF	TGTGCCCTTCTTAAAAGGGGCGTAGATGAAAAACTGTTTTTT
NA	TRBV6-5	TRBJ1-2	many	CASSSTRVKGYTF	TGTGCCAGCAGTTCCACCAGGGTAAAAGGCTACACCTTC
TRBD1	TRBV6-1	TRBJ1-2	NA	CASSKGQVYGYTF	TGTGCCAGCAGCAAAGGACAGGTCTATGGCTACACCTTC
NA	TRBV30	TRBJ2-5	few	CAWSVPGLQETQYF	TGTGCCTGGAGTGTACCCGGGCTACAAGAGACCCAGTACTTC